The TCR beta chain described here comes from a study of shared clonotypes between healthy human individuals (TCRdb year 2020). As for the study more broadly: A couple of women and three men aged 18 to 49 years were included in the cohort. Per donor, three plates each were used for CD4 naive and CD4 memory, two for CD8 naive, and one for CD8 memory. Blood TCR repertoires of four to six healthy adults were deeply sequenced to estimate repertoire size and the extent of clonotype sharing between individuals. To increase sequencing depth and limit assay-specific biases, different laboratories used diverse techniques to prepare libraries and sequence TCR repertoires. Per donor, leukapheresis produced somewhere between about 0.85 and 9.5 billion PBMCs.

For the CD8 naive samples, CD45RO-negative cells were positively selected for CCR7, yielding a CD45RA+CCR7+ population from which TemRA cells were excluded. The donors were healthy, HIV-negative adults who had no recently reported acute infections or vaccinations. All donors were Caucasian adults living in Nashville, Tennessee, USA. After blood collection by leukapheresis, PBMCs were isolated using Ficoll-Histopaque density gradient centrifugation and then cryopreserved in the vapor phase of liquid nitrogen. Purity and quantity of every magnetically sorted T cell population were checked by analytical flow cytometry. Genomic DNA was isolated from every sorted fraction and measured by UV absorbance on a Nanodrop 2000c. Beyond this particular receptor, the publication reports: Across a handful of donors, approximately 4.6% of naive CD4, approximately 3.5% of naive CD8, about 2% of memory CD4, and 0.3% to 0.45% of memory CD8 clonotypes were shared. Because the study included only a small number of donors, the genetic and exposure-history diversity represented was limited. Based on pairwise subsampling, the degree of clonotype sharing among donors was expected to be affected by sequencing depth. Sampling was limited to blood, and TCR repertoires in tissue likely differ from TCR repertoires in blood. Rarefaction of sorted-subset datasets indicated incomplete sequencing despite the large sequencing depth. Higher generation probabilities were observed for clonotypes shared by all four sorted-subset donors than for non-shared clonotypes. Estimated clonotype richness was generally larger for naive than for memory subsets.

The V and J ends are trimmed by 7 bases and 6 bases, leaving 8 bases between them. CDR1 and CDR2, per the germline V gene, are SGDLS and YYNGEE. Counted from cysteine to phenylalanine, this CDR3 has 11 amino acids. Left in the record is the CDR3 DNA by itself, 33 bases read in frame from the first base. As concerns this clone: It lacks a known antigen. No much larger clonotype is one base removed from it; base qualities were not supplied.

Using the deep immunoSEQ assay, TCR CDR3 regions were amplified from genomic DNA by multiplex PCR. Extracted genomic DNA from each cell subset was distributed evenly across all wells of several immunoSEQ 96-well plates, and each plate was treated as a replicate. Each replicate PCR for sorted subsets received roughly 0.2 ug genomic DNA, equal to roughly 29,000 T cell genomes. The purified libraries were quantified using a Qubit 3.0 fluorometer, sized with a Bioanalyzer 2100, and then quantified again using the KAPA Library Quantification kit. Every immunoSEQ 96-well plate was sequenced on a dedicated single-read 150-cycle Illumina NextSeq 550 flow cell. The authors processed their data as follows. Because the immunoSEQ output included only junctional sequences and no quality scores, the filtering could not be the same as the filtering used for full-length reads. To assign V/J genes and CDR3, sequences were annotated using PyIR, a Python wrapper for IgBLAST v1.9, with IMGT germline references. Reads were filtered out if the reads had weak V/J assignments (E-value above 1e-6), no CDR3, stop codons, out-of-frame junctions, or ambiguous translated residues. V3J clonotypes were defined as sequences sharing the same inferred V gene, J gene, and CDR3 amino acid sequence. The percentage overlap between two repertoires was calculated by dividing the number of shared unique clonotypes by the size of the smaller repertoire. Repertoire richness was assessed with RTK rarefaction, the Chao1 estimator, and Recon v2.1 estimates of unobserved clonotypes. For all TCRbeta clonotypes obtained by the gDNA method from four donors, generation probabilities were computed with OLGA. TCRdb carries this immuneACCESS record with in-frame sequences only. Its versions omit some clonotypes, under half of them owing to an unresolved V gene in the studies checked, with the rest unexplained. Clonal size and the V and J genes are those of that table, whereas D and trimming came from the DNA. The sample table lists 550,000 to 600,000 clones, roughly 98% of them with a count of one. The ten largest clones represent roughly 0.29% of the sample.

The clonotype was recovered from a man aged 25 to 45 in good health. Specimen: naive CD8+ T cells sorted from blood. The sample's cell subset or site label, decoded: CD45RA+CCR7+. This receptor chain uses TRBV9 and TRBJ2-1; the D gene is unclear. The CDR3 corresponds to CASSRGNEQFF. The sequenced DNA: TGTGCCAGCTCTCGAGGCAATGAGCAGTTCTTC.